This TCR beta chain was sequenced in a study of tumor and adjacent non-tumor tissue in lung cancer. Study at large: There were about twelve adenocarcinoma, a couple of squamous cell carcinoma and 1 small cell lung cancer cases. Each sample yielded millions of productive TCRbeta reads on average.

TCRbeta libraries were built with three rounds of nested PCR, modified from ARM-PCR. TCRdb reanalysed the multiplex PCR reads using MiXCR and keeps one entry per CDR3 protein. The repertoire holds 70,000 to 90,000 distinct CDR3 sequences, with roughly 80% as singletons. On this clonotype itself: Its antigen is still unknown. A single base separates this from a much larger clone, so it may be a read error.

RNA was extracted from bulk tissue without any cell sorting. Distant lung tissue was collected more than 3 cm away from the tumor edge. Study findings and constraints: Tumor TCR diversity, when higher, was linked to shorter survival. Tumor repertoires had a smaller top 100 clone share than normal lung.

Per the germline V gene, CDR1 is DFQATT and CDR2 is SNEGSKA (reference sequence). V was shortened by 7 bases and J by 1 base, with 13 bases between the two germline ends. The CDR3 is 13 amino acids. This TCR was sampled from a man between 60 and 75 years old with non-small cell lung cancer. The sample consisted of distant non-tumor lung tissue. This chain links TRBV20-1 with TRBJ2-5, with D perhaps being TRBD1 or TRBD2 (5 bases each). CDR3 amino acids: CSVIREPQETQYF. The CDR3 DNA is TGCAGTGTTATCAGGGAGCCCCAAGAGACCCAGTACTTC.